This TCR beta chain came from a study of blood T cell repertoires in COVID-19. The CDR3 has 13 amino acids. V lost 6 bases to trimming and J lost 4 bases, with 10 bases between them. Germline assignment: CDR1 KGHSH and CDR2 LQKENI. Some clones are missing from TCRdb's copy, which holds only in-frame ones; the method was immunoSEQ multiplex PCR. The data contain about 500,000 clones, roughly 87% of them singletons. The gene calls are TRBV18 and TRBJ1-5, with D perhaps matching TRBD1 (6 bases). The clonotype was recovered from a woman in her late teens or twenties who had recovered from COVID-19. The sequenced material came from PBMCs or T cells enriched from blood (not recorded which). As DNA, the CDR3 is TGTGCCAGCTCCTCGGACAGAAATCAGCCCCAGCATTTT. Translated, it gives CASSSDRNQPQHF. Full variable domain (outside the CDR3, taken from reference TRBV18 and TRBJ1-5): NAGVMQNPRHLVRRRGQEARLRCSPMKGHSHVYWYRQLPEEGLKFMVYLQKENIIDESGMPKERFSAEFPKEGPSILRIQQVVRGDSAAYFCASSSDRNQPQHFGDGTRLSIL.